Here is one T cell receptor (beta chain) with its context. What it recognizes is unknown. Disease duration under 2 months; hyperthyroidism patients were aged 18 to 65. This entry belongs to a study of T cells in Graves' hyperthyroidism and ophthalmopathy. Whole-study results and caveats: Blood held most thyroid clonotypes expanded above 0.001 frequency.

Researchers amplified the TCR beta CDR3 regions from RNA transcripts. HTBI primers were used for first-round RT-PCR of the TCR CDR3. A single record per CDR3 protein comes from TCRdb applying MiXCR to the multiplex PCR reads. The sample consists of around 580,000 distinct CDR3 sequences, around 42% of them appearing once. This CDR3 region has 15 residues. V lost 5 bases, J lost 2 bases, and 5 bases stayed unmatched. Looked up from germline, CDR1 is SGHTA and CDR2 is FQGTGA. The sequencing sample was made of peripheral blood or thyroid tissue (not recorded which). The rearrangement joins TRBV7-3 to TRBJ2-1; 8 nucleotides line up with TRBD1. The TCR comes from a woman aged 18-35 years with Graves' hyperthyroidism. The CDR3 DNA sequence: TGTGCCAGCAGCCCTGGGACAGGACCCTACAATGAGCAGTTCTTC. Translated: CASSPGTGPYNEQFF.